This T cell receptor beta chain originates from a study of siplizumab effects on memory and regulatory T cells. Findings and caveats of the study: Alloreactive sequences traceable to unstimulated CD4+ memory cells were significantly reduced by siplizumab.

As concerns this clone: Its antigen is as yet unknown.

Profiling relied on immunoSEQ multiplex PCR, and the TCRdb table lists in-frame clones only, not all of them. The repertoire holds around 100,000 clones, with 94% as singletons. Trimming at V came to 4 bases and at J to 1 base, leaving 4 bases not matched to a gene. Germline assignment: CDR1 ENHRY and CDR2 SYGVKD. The CDR3 has 15 residues. This receptor was identified in a human donor in good health. Sequenced material: non-Treg CD4+ T cells sorted from blood. The chain links TRBV10-3 to TRBJ1-1; TRBD1 aligns across 9 bases. The DNA for the CDR3 is TGTGCCATCAGTGGGGGGACAGGGTCGAACACTGAAGCTTTCTTT. Protein sequence: CAISGGTGSNTEAFF.